The rows below give T cell receptor beta chains drawn from one sample of a study of T-cell memory formation after mild COVID-19. MiXCR was run by TCRdb on the 5' RACE reads, yielding one entry per CDR3 protein. The sample records some 350,000 distinct CDR3 sequences, around 13% being singletons. The sample was PBMCs or a T cell subset sorted from them (not recorded which). These receptors were taken from a man aged 18-30 years who had mild COVID-19 (a few samples of this study predate the infection). Cell type and time point are not known. The CDR3 runs from the conserved cysteine through the conserved F or W. Each record gives: J gene, CDR3 length, D gene, V gene, clone size, CDR3 DNA, CDR3 protein. The D gene is left open where the match is weak. Rows give clone size only sometimes, using once, few, many, or a class for an expanded clone.

TRBJ2-3,21,TRBD2,TRBV11-2,.,TGTGCCAGCAGCTCCCGGGCTGGGGGACTAGCGGGGGGCCTTTCGCCAGATACGCAGTATTTT,CASSSRAGGLAGGLSPDTQYF
TRBJ1-1,13,.,TRBV27,many,TGTGCCAGCAGCTTAGGGGCGAACACTGAAGCTTTCTTT,CASSLGANTEAFF
TRBJ1-2,13,.,TRBV12-3/TRBV12-4,.,TGTGCCAGCAGTGCCGGGGCTAGCTATGGCTACACCTTC,CASSAGASYGYTF
TRBJ2-7,12,TRBD1,TRBV6-2/TRBV6-3,.,TGTGCCAGCCGGACAGGTATCTACGAGCAGTACTTC,CASRTGIYEQYF
TRBJ2-1,11,.,TRBV19,few,TGTGCCAGTAGTATAGGCAATGAGCAGTTCTTC,CASSIGNEQFF
TRBJ2-6,16,.,TRBV2,.,TGTGCCAGCAGTGAGGTAGGGAGCCCGGGGGCCAACGTCCTGACTTTC,CASSEVGSPGANVLTF
TRBJ2-7,15,.,TRBV5-1,many,TGCGCCAGCAGCGGAACAGGGTTGAAGTCCTACGAGCAGTACTTC,CASSGTGLKSYEQYF
TRBJ1-6,17,TRBD1,TRBV5-1,few,TGCGCCAGCAGCTTGGAGCAAGGACAGGGGATGATCTCACCCCTCCACTTT,CASSLEQGQGMISPLHF
TRBJ2-5,14,.,TRBV7-9,few,TGTGCCAGCGGGACTCTGGGGGCCTTAGAGACCCAGTACTTC,CASGTLGALETQYF
TRBJ1-1,15,.,TRBV12-3/TRBV12-4,.,TGTGCCAGCAGCCATTACTACGTGGGGGGCACTGAAGCTTTCTTT,CASSHYYVGGTEAFF
TRBJ1-4,14,.,TRBV7-9,.,TGTGCCAGCAGCTTCTCCAGCGAGGGTGAAAAACTGTTTTTT,CASSFSSEGEKLFF
TRBJ2-7,16,TRBD2,TRBV7-9,few,TGTGCCAGCAGCGAACCCAGCGGGGCGTTCGGGTACGAGCAGTACTTC,CASSEPSGAFGYEQYF
TRBJ1-4,17,.,TRBV2,few,TGTGCCAGCGGCGACTCGGATGGGGGACCGCGCAATGAAAAACTGTTTTTT,CASGDSDGGPRNEKLFF
TRBJ2-3,17,.,TRBV9,few,TGTGCCAGCAGCGGCACACTTACAGGGAGGGACACAGATACGCAGTATTTT,CASSGTLTGRDTDTQYF
TRBJ1-6,14,TRBD1,TRBV12-3/TRBV12-4,many,TGTGCCAGCAGCCTTACAGGGGTAGGCTCACCCCTCCACTTT,CASSLTGVGSPLHF
TRBJ2-6,12,.,TRBV7-2,many,TGTGCCAGCAGCCTTCCGGCCAACGTCCTGACTTTC,CASSLPANVLTF
TRBJ1-5,15,.,TRBV9,few,TGTGCCAGCAGCGTAACTGGTTCAGCGATTCAGCCCCAGCATTTT,CASSVTGSAIQPQHF
TRBJ2-7,15,.,TRBV5-6,.,TGTGCCAGCAGCTTGGATATGGGTCCAGTAGGTCTGCAGTACTTC,CASSLDMGPVGLQYF
TRBJ2-3,14,.,TRBV7-9,few,TGTGCCAGCAGCAACAGTTATAGCACAGATACGCAGTATTTT,CASSNSYSTDTQYF
TRBJ1-4,16,.,TRBV25-1,.,TGTGCCAGCAGTGAATCCAAGGCCATCCGTAATGAAAAACTGTTTTTT,CASSESKAIRNEKLFF
TRBJ2-3,15,.,TRBV5-1,.,TGCGCCAGCAGCTGGGTGGTATTTGGCACAGATACGCAGTATTTT,CASSWVVFGTDTQYF
TRBJ2-5,13,.,TRBV7-2,many,TGTGCCAGCAGCCAAGGAGGACAAGAGACCCAGTACTTC,CASSQGGQETQYF
TRBJ2-1,14,.,TRBV5-1,.,TGCGCCAGCAGCTTGGTGGCATACTACAATGAGCAGTTCTTC,CASSLVAYYNEQFF